The 8 T cell receptor beta chains given below trace back to one sample, sequenced in a study of PD-L1 blockade in urothelial cancer. Here immunoSEQ multiplex PCR was the method, and the copy in TCRdb shows in-frame clones only, minus some. The sample lists roughly 90,000 clones; roughly nine tenths were seen once. The sample here was PBMCs, taken around atezolizumab (anti-PD-L1) treatment. The receptors were gathered from a man aged 55 to 70 with urothelial cancer.

V and J are TRBV30 and TRBJ1-6; D is possibly TRBD1 (6 bases). V lost 5 bases and J lost 7, with 12 bases in between. This CDR3 spans 13 amino acids. CDR1 and CDR2 from the germline V gene are GTSNPN and SVGIG (reference sequence). CDR3 nucleotide sequence: TGTGCCTGGTCGACAGGAGAAAATTCACCCCTCCACTTT. Protein sequence: CAWSTGENSPLHF.

This clone was recorded only once. This chain links TRBV4-3 with TRBJ1-5; D not resolved. Looked up from germline, CDR1 is LGHNA and CDR2 is YSLEER. Trimming left V 0 bases short and J 9 bases short, with 12 bases between. This CDR3 region has 14 residues. As DNA, the CDR3 is TGCGCCAGCAGCCAAGATCTTGGTGGGCGGCCCCAGCATTTT. As protein: CASSQDLGGRPQHF.

This clone is classed as medium-sized. The rearrangement joins TRBV13 to TRBJ2-2; the D gene is possibly TRBD1 (5 bases). Trimming took off 6 bases at V and 3 bases at J, with 11 bases between the two ends. The CDR3 loop spans 14 amino acids. The germline gives CDR1 PRHDT, CDR2 FYEKMQ (reference sequence). The DNA for the CDR3 is TGTGCCAGCAGGTCTAGGGGCGACACCGGGGAGCTGTTTTTT. Translating gives CASRSRGDTGELFF. Full variable domain (missing parts from reference TRBV13 and TRBJ2-2): AAGVIQSPRHLIKEKRETATLKCYPIPRHDTVYWYQQGPGQDPQFLISFYEKMQSDKGSIPDRFSAQQFSDYHSELNMSSLELGDSALYFCASRSRGDTGELFFGEGSRLTVL.

This chain's CDR3 is CASSARGLRTPNEKLFF. DNA for the CDR3: TGTGCCAGCAGCGCCAGGGGGCTGCGTACTCCTAATGAAAAACTGTTTTTT. The chain has TRBV5-5 and TRBJ1-4, with 8 bases that match TRBD1. The CDR3 contains 17 residues. After removal of 4 bases from V and 3 bases from J, the junction contained 11 bases not matched to a gene. Germline V gives CDR1 SGHKS, CDR2 YYEKEE (reference sequence).

The chain is built from TRBV28 and TRBJ2-5; tentative D call: TRBD2 (6 bases). The V gene lost 1 base and the J gene lost 1 base, with 10 bases spanning the gap. The CDR3 has 15 amino acids. Germline loops: CDR1 MDHEN, CDR2 SYDVKM. CDR3: CASSLLSGGQETQYF. CDR3 nucleotides: TGTGCCAGCAGTTTATTGTCCGGGGGCCAAGAGACCCAGTACTTC. Filled out from reference TRBV28 and TRBJ2-5, the complete variable domain reads DVKVTQSSRYLVKRTGEKVFLECVQDMDHENMFWYRQDPGLGLRLIYFSYDVKMKEKGDIPEGYSVSREKKERFSLILESASTNQTSMYLCASSLLSGGQETQYFGPGTRLLVL.

This clone appeared a single time. The chain combines TRBV5-4 with TRBJ2-2; 10 nucleotides agree with TRBD1. V shed 4 bases, J shed 3 bases, and the junction held 15 bases outside the gene matches. CDR3 length equals 19 residues. Germline CDR1 and CDR2: SGHNT and YYREEE (reference sequence). The CDR3 nucleotides are TGTGCCAGCAGCCCCTGGGACAGGGGCCGCCTCCGGGACACCGGGGAGCTGTTTTTT. This codes for CASSPWDRGRLRDTGELFF.

The rearrangement joins TRBV7-6 to TRBJ2-7; 10 bases map to TRBD2. The CDR3 sequence is 16 residues long. The germline CDR1 and CDR2 sequences are SGHVS and FNYEAQ. Trimming took 4 bases from V and 4 from J; bases not matched to a gene: 10. The CDR3 DNA sequence: TGTGCCAGCAGCTCAACCTCTAGCGGGAGATTGTACGAGCAGTACTTC. Translating gives CASSSTSSGRLYEQYF.

This chain uses TRBV6-1 with TRBJ1-5, with D possibly being TRBD1 (5 bases). The germline gives CDR1 MNHNS, CDR2 SASEGT. V shed 6 bases and J shed 7 bases, with 16 bases lying between them. The CDR3 spans 14 residues. Written as DNA, the CDR3 is TGTGCCAGCAGCGGGGGAGGGTTAGGGCAGCCCCAGCATTTT. This codes for CASSGGGLGQPQHF.